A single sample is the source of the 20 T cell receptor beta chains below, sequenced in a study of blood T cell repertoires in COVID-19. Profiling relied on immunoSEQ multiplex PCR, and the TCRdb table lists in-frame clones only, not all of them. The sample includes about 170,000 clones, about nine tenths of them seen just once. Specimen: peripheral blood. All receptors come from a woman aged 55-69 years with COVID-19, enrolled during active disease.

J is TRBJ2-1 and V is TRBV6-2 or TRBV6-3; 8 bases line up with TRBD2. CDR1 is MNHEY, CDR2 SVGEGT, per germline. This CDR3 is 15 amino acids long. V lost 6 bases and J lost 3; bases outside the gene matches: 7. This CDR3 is CASSTSGRFYNEQFF. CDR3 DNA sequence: TGTGCCAGCAGCACGAGCGGGAGATTCTACAATGAGCAGTTCTTC.

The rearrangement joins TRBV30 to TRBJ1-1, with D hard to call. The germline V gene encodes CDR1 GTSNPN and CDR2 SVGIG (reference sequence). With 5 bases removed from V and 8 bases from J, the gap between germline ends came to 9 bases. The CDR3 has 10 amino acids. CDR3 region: CAWWRGEAFF. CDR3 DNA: TGTGCCTGGTGGCGGGGAGAAGCTTTCTTT.

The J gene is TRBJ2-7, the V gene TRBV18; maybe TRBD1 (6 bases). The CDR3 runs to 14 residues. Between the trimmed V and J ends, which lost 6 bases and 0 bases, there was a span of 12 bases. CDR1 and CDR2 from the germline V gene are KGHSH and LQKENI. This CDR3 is CASSPDRFSYEQYF. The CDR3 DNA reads TGTGCCAGCTCCCCTGACAGGTTCTCCTACGAGCAGTACTTC.

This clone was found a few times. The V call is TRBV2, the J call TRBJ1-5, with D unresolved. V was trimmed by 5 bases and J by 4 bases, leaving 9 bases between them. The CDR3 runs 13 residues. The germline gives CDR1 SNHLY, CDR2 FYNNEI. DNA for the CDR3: TGTGCCAGCAGTCGGGAGGAAAATCAGCCCCAGCATTTT. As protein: CASSREENQPQHF.

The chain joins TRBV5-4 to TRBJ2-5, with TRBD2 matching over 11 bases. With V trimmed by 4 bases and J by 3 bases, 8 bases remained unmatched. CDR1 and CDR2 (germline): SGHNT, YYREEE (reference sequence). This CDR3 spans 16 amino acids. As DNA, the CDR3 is TGTGCCAGCAGCCCTGGGACTAGCGGAAAGAAAGAGACCCAGTACTTC. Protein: CASSPGTSGKKETQYF.

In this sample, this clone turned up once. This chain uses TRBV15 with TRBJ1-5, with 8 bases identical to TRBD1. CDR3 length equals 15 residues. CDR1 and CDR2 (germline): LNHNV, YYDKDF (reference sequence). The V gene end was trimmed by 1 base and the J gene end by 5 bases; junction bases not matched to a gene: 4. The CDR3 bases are TGTGCCACCAGCAGAGGGGACAGGCTGGATCAGCCCCAGCATTTT. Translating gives CATSRGDRLDQPQHF. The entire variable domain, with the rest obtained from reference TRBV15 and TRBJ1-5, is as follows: DAMVIQNPRYQVTQFGKPVTLSCSQTLNHNVMYWYQQKSSQAPKLLFHYYDKDFNNEADTPDNFQSRRPNTSFCFLDIRSPGLGDTAMYLCATSRGDRLDQPQHFGDGTRLSIL.

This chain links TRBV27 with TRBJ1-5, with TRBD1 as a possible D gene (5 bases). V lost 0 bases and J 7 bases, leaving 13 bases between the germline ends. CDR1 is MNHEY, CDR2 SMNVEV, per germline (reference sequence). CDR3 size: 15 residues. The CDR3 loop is CASSLSGQTWQPQHF. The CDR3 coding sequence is TGTGCCAGCAGTTTATCGGGGCAGACGTGGCAGCCCCAGCATTTT.

CDR3 nucleotide sequence: TGCGCCAGCAGCCAAGGGACAGGAGATGGCTACACCTTC. Amino acids: CASSQGTGDGYTF. This rearrangement joins TRBV4-1 to TRBJ1-2; TRBD1 matches at 7 bases. Germline loops: CDR1 MGHRA, CDR2 YSYEKL. V gave up 1 base and J gave up 6 bases; unmatched junction bases: 2. CDR3 size: 13 residues.

Written as DNA, the CDR3 is TGTGCCTGGAGTCCCCGGGAGTCATATAATGAAAAACTGTTTTTT. This encodes CAWSPRESYNEKLFF. The V gene is TRBV30, the J gene TRBJ1-4; D is ambiguous. Germline loops: CDR1 GTSNPN, CDR2 SVGIG (reference sequence). The length of the CDR3 is 15 residues. The V and J ends lost 2 bases and 4 bases respectively, with 14 bases between them.

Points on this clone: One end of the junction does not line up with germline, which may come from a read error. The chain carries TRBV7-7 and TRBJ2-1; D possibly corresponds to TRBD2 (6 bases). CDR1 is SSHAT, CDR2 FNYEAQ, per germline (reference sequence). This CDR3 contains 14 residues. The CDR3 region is CASSLYWDWDEQFF. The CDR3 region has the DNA TGTGCTAGCAGCTTGTATTGGGACTGGGATGAGCAGTTCTTC.

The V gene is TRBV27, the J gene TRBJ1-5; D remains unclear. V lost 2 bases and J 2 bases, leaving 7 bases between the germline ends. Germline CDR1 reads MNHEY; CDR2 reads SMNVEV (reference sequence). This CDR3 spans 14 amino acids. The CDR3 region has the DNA TGTGCCAGCAGTTTAGGGCGGGGCAATCAGCCCCAGCATTTT. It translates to CASSLGRGNQPQHF.

The CDR3 spells CASSVGLSSYEQYF. CDR3 in DNA: TGCGCCAGCAGCGTGGGACTTTCTAGCTACGAGCAGTACTTC. The genes are TRBV5-1 and TRBJ2-7; D is perhaps TRBD2 (6 bases). V lost 4 bases and J 3 bases, leaving 14 bases between the germline ends. Per germline, CDR1 SGHRS and CDR2 YFSETQ. The CDR3 extends over 14 amino acids.

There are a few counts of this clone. CDR3 protein: CSVGGEGHEKLFF. The CDR3 bases are TGCAGCGTTGGGGGAGAAGGACATGAAAAACTGTTTTTT. The chain employs TRBV29-1 and TRBJ1-4; D ambiguous. Germline V CDR1 and CDR2: SQVTM, ANQGSEA. The CDR3 totals 13 residues. Trimming removed 4 bases at V and 6 bases at J, with 12 bases between.

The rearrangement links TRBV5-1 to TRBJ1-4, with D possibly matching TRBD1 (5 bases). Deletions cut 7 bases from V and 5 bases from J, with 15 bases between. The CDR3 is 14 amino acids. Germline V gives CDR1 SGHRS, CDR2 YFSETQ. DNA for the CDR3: TGCGCCAGCGCAGGCGGGACCGCAAATGAAAAACTGTTTTTT. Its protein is CASAGGTANEKLFF.

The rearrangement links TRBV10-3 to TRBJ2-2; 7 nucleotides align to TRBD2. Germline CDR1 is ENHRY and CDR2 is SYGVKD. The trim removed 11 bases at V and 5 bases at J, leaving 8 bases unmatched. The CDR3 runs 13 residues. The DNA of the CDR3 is TGTGCCGTAGGGACTACCCTGACCGGGGAGCTGTTTTTT. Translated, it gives CAVGTTLTGELFF.

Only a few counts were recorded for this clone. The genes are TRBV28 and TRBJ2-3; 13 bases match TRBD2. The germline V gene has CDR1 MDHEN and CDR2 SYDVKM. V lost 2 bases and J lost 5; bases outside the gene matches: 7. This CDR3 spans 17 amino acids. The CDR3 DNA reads TGTGCCAGCAGTTTAACCGGACTAGCGGGAGTGGGAGATACGCAGTATTTT. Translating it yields CASSLTGLAGVGDTQYF.

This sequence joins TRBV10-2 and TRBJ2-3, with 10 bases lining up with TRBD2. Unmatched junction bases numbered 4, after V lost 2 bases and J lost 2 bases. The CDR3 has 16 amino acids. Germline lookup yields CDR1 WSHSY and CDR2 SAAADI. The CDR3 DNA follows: TGCGCCAGCAGTGAGGGTCTAGCGGGAGTCACAGATACGCAGTATTTT. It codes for CASSEGLAGVTDTQYF.

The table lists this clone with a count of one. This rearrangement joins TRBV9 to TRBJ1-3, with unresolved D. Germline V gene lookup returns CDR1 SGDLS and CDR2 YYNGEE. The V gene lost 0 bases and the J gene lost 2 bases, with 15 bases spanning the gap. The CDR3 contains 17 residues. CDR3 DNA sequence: TGTGCCAGCAGCGTAGTGGAGGGAGACTTCCCTGGAAACACCATATATTTT. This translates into CASSVVEGDFPGNTIYF.

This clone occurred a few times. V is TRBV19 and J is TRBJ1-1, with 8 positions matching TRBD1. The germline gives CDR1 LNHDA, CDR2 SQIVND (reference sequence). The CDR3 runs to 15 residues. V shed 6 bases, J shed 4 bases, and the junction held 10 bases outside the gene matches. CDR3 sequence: CASRGQGVWSTEAFF. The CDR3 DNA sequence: TGTGCCAGTAGAGGACAGGGCGTTTGGAGCACTGAAGCTTTCTTT.

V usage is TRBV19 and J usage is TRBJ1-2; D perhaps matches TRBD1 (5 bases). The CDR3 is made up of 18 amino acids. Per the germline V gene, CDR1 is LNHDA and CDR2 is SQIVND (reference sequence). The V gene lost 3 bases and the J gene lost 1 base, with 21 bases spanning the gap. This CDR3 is CASSMAPGRGSINYGYTF. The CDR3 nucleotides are TGTGCCAGTAGTATGGCCCCCGGTAGGGGCTCAATTAACTATGGCTACACCTTC.